Given below is one T cell receptor beta chain in context. What it binds is not known. The sample comes from a study of OX40 agonist ivuxolimab in advanced cancers. Study-level results: On average, a greater number of expanded clones characterised CD8+ T cells relative to CD4+.

This CDR3 comprises 11 residues. The V gene's germline CDR1 is SGHNT and CDR2 YENEEA. V was pared by 6 bases and J by 10 bases, with 12 bases between. Only in-frame clones appear in the TCRdb table, and some are missing; sequencing was by immunoSEQ multiplex PCR. The data show under 60,000 clones, roughly 88% seen once. The sequence was collected from an adult with an advanced solid tumor such as melanoma, head and neck, liver or kidney cancer. This material consisted of CD4+ or CD8+ T cells sorted from blood, taken in a trial of the OX40 agonist ivuxolimab. The rearrangement joins TRBV11-3 to TRBJ2-5; D gene ambiguous. The CDR3 DNA follows: TGTGCCAGCAGTCCCCGGTTTGGCCAGTACTTC. Translation gives CASSPRFGQYF.